A selection of T cell receptor beta chains follows, all from one sample in a study of blood T cells in healthy people across ages. TCRdb re-called the 5' RACE reads with MiXCR, one entry per CDR3 protein. The sample has 1.5 million to 2 million distinct CDR3 sequences; roughly 52% are singletons. The source material was blood. Receptors originate from a middle-aged woman in good health. Both conserved end residues are part of each CDR3. D genes are given only for firm matches. For some rows the clone size is stated as once, few or many, or as a class when expanded; others skip it.

V: TRBV15; J: TRBJ2-5; size: -; D: TRBD1; CDR3: CATSREGTGRETQYF; DNA: TGTGCCACCAGCAGAGAGGGGACAGGGCGTGAGACCCAGTACTTC
V: TRBV12-3/TRBV12-4; J: TRBJ1-2; size: -; D: -; CDR3: CASSLQGAGVQGYTF; DNA: TGTGCCAGCAGTTTACAGGGCGCAGGGGTACAAGGCTACACCTTC
V: TRBV6-2/TRBV6-3; J: TRBJ2-3; size: -; D: -; CDR3: CASSRGGGPNTQYF; DNA: TGTGCCAGCAGCAGGGGAGGAGGACCAAATACGCAGTATTTT
V: TRBV7-9; J: TRBJ2-3; size: few; D: TRBD1; CDR3: CASSFPGQGFTDTQYF; DNA: TGTGCCAGCAGCTTTCCGGGACAGGGCTTCACAGATACGCAGTATTTT
V: TRBV7-8; J: TRBJ2-3; size: -; D: -; CDR3: CASSLPEGSDTQYF; DNA: TGTGCCAGCAGCCTTCCTGAGGGATCAGATACGCAGTATTTT
V: TRBV28; J: TRBJ2-6; size: few; D: -; CDR3: CASSPPRSGANVLTF; DNA: TGTGCCAGCAGTCCCCCCCGCTCTGGGGCCAACGTCCTGACTTTC
V: TRBV11-1; J: TRBJ1-1; size: -; D: -; CDR3: CASSSWQEAEAFF; DNA: TGTGCCAGCAGCTCCTGGCAGGAAGCTGAAGCTTTCTTT
V: TRBV6-5; J: TRBJ1-4; size: -; D: -; CDR3: CASSPEGLDEKLFF; DNA: TGTGCCAGCAGTCCCGAGGGTCTGGACGAAAAACTGTTTTTT
V: TRBV6-6; J: TRBJ1-5; size: -; D: TRBD1; CDR3: CASSYGQGATNQPQHF; DNA: TGTGCCAGCAGTTATGGACAGGGGGCTACAAATCAGCCCCAGCATTTT
V: TRBV7-2; J: TRBJ2-7; size: -; D: -; CDR3: CASGLQLQASYEQYF; DNA: TGTGCCAGCGGCTTACAGCTGCAGGCCTCCTACGAGCAGTACTTC
V: TRBV4-3; J: TRBJ1-2; size: -; D: -; CDR3: CASSQEVDGLYGYTF; DNA: TGCGCCAGCAGCCAAGAGGTAGACGGACTCTATGGCTACACCTTC
V: TRBV7-2; J: TRBJ2-7; size: -; D: TRBD1; CDR3: CASVRGTGNYEQYF; DNA: TGTGCCAGCGTCCGTGGGACAGGGAACTACGAGCAGTACTTC
V: TRBV27; J: TRBJ1-2; size: once; D: TRBD1; CDR3: CASSRRSGQEVYGYTF; DNA: TGTGCCAGCAGCCGCAGATCCGGACAGGAGGTCTATGGCTACACCTTC
V: TRBV6-6; J: TRBJ2-1; size: few; D: -; CDR3: CASSYGRGSYNEQFF; DNA: TGTGCCAGCAGTTACGGCAGGGGCTCCTACAATGAGCAGTTCTTC
V: TRBV6-5; J: TRBJ2-5; size: once; D: -; CDR3: CASRRTVGGETQYF; DNA: TGTGCCAGCAGACGGACGGTTGGCGGAGAGACCCAGTACTTC
V: TRBV13; J: TRBJ2-5; size: many; D: -; CDR3: CASSLGERETQYF; DNA: TGTGCCAGCAGCTTAGGGGAAAGGGAGACCCAGTACTTC
V: TRBV6-5; J: TRBJ2-5; size: once; D: -; CDR3: CASRYSAGILEETQYF; DNA: TGTGCCAGCAGATACAGCGCCGGGATCCTGGAAGAGACCCAGTACTTC
V: TRBV7-8; J: TRBJ2-1; size: -; D: TRBD2; CDR3: CASSSTSGSTNEQFF; DNA: TGTGCCAGCAGCTCTACTAGCGGGAGTACCAATGAGCAGTTCTTC
V: TRBV24-1; J: TRBJ2-1; size: -; D: -; CDR3: CATSGGRDEQFF; DNA: TGTGCCACCAGCGGGGGCCGGGATGAGCAGTTCTTC
V: TRBV5-1; J: TRBJ1-2; size: -; D: -; CDR3: CASSLGGVGDGYTF; DNA: TGCGCCAGCAGCTTGGGCGGGGTTGGCGATGGCTACACCTTC
V: TRBV2; J: TRBJ1-6; size: -; D: -; CDR3: CASKGGSPLHF; DNA: TGTGCCAGCAAAGGCGGTTCACCCCTCCACTTT
V: TRBV14; J: TRBJ1-2; size: -; D: -; CDR3: CASSQDIVAYGYTF; DNA: TGTGCCAGCAGCCAAGATATTGTAGCATATGGCTACACCTTC
V: TRBV7-9; J: TRBJ1-1; size: -; D: -; CDR3: CASSLDVGGAFF; DNA: TGTGCCAGCAGCTTAGACGTCGGTGGAGCTTTCTTT
V: TRBV11-2; J: TRBJ2-5; size: -; D: -; CDR3: CASSLYPSSPAETQYF; DNA: TGTGCCAGCAGCCTCTACCCGAGTTCGCCGGCAGAGACCCAGTACTTC
V: TRBV10-3; J: TRBJ2-3; size: -; D: -; CDR3: CAISDDGLSTDTQYF; DNA: TGTGCCATCAGTGACGATGGCCTAAGCACAGATACGCAGTATTTT
V: TRBV9; J: TRBJ1-2; size: -; D: TRBD1; CDR3: CASSKQGYDYGYTF; DNA: TGTGCCAGCAGCAAACAGGGGTACGACTATGGCTACACCTTC
V: TRBV16; J: TRBJ1-2; size: -; D: TRBD1; CDR3: CASSHSGTGAYGYTF; DNA: TGTGCCAGCAGCCATTCCGGGACAGGGGCCTATGGCTACACCTTC
V: TRBV28; J: TRBJ2-7; size: -; D: TRBD1; CDR3: CASTTGGEAYEQYF; DNA: TGTGCCAGCACGACAGGGGGTGAAGCCTACGAGCAGTACTTC
V: TRBV4-3; J: TRBJ2-3; size: -; D: -; CDR3: CASSLFFGPIADTQYF; DNA: TGCGCCAGCAGCCTCTTCTTCGGACCGATCGCAGATACGCAGTATTTT
V: TRBV24-1; J: TRBJ2-5; size: -; D: -; CDR3: CAASESQIQETQYF; DNA: TGTGCCGCCAGTGAGTCCCAGATACAAGAGACCCAGTACTTC
V: TRBV11-3; J: TRBJ2-1; size: -; D: -; CDR3: CASSPTLNYNEQFF; DNA: TGTGCCAGCAGCCCCACCCTGAACTACAATGAGCAGTTCTTC
V: TRBV4-3; J: TRBJ2-5; size: -; D: -; CDR3: CASSQDQKGGSLQETQYF; DNA: TGCGCCAGCAGCCAAGATCAGAAAGGAGGATCGCTACAAGAGACCCAGTACTTC
V: TRBV5-1; J: TRBJ2-3; size: many; D: -; CDR3: CASSSGTGSTDTQYF; DNA: TGTGCCAGCAGCTCAGGGACGGGGAGCACAGATACGCAGTATTTT
V: TRBV4-2; J: TRBJ2-7; size: -; D: -; CDR3: CASSQDFTVSSSYEQYF; DNA: TGTGCCAGCAGCCAAGATTTTACAGTGTCAAGCTCCTACGAGCAGTACTTC
V: TRBV6-2/TRBV6-3; J: TRBJ2-3; size: -; D: TRBD1; CDR3: CASSPLQGASDTQYF; DNA: TGTGCCAGCAGTCCGCTACAGGGGGCCTCGGATACGCAGTATTTT
V: TRBV7-2; J: TRBJ2-4; size: -; D: -; CDR3: CASSFTSWAKNIQYF; DNA: TGTGCCAGCAGCTTCACTTCCTGGGCCAAAAACATTCAGTACTTC
V: TRBV28; J: TRBJ2-4; size: -; D: TRBD1; CDR3: CASGATGTPAKNIQYF; DNA: TGTGCCAGCGGTGCGACAGGGACGCCCGCCAAAAACATTCAGTACTTC
V: TRBV6-6; J: TRBJ1-2; size: -; D: -; CDR3: CASTDTDGGYTF; DNA: TGTGCCAGTACCGACACTGACGGTGGCTACACCTTC
V: TRBV6-2/TRBV6-3; J: TRBJ2-1; size: -; D: -; CDR3: CASSYGRMEQFF; DNA: TGTGCCAGCAGTTACGGCAGAATGGAGCAGTTCTTC